A single T cell receptor beta chain is shown here with its context. This sample stems from a study of cytomegalovirus exposure and HLA in healthy donors. Generated by immunoSEQ multiplex PCR, the TCRdb table keeps only in-frame clones and is missing some. The table shows some 110,000 clones, with approximately 91% occurring only once. This sequence originates from a man aged 18-30 years in good health and CMV-seropositive. Source material: PBMCs.

The CDR3, as DNA: TGCGCCAGCAGCCTCCAAACAACAGGGAACTACGAGCAGTACTTC. Its protein is CASSLQTTGNYEQYF. The chain carries TRBV4-1 and TRBJ2-7; tentative D call: TRBD1 (6 bases). CDR1 MGHRA and CDR2 YSYEKL come from the germline V gene. The CDR3 totals 15 residues. V lost 4 bases and J lost 3, with 16 bases in between.